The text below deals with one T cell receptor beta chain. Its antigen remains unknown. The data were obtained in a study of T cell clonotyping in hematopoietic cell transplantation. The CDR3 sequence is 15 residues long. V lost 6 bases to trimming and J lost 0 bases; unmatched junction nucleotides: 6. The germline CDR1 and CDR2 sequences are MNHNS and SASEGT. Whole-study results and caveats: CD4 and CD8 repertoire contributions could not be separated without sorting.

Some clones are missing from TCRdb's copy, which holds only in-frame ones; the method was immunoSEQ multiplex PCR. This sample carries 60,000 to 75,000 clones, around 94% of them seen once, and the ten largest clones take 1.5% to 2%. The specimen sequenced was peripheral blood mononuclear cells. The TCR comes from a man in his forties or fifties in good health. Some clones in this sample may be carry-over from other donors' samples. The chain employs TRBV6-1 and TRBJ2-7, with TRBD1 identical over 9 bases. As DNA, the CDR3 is TGTGCCAGCAGGAAGGACAGGGGAAGCTCCTACGAGCAGTACTTC. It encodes CASRKDRGSSYEQYF.